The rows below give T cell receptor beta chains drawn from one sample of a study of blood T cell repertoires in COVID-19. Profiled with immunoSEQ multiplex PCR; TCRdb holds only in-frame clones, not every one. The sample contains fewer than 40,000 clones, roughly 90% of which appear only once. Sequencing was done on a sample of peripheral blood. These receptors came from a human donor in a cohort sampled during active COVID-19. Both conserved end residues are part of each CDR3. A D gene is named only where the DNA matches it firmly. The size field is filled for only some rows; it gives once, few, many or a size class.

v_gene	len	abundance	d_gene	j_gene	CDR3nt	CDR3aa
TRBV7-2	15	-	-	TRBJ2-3	TGTGCCAGCAGCTTACAGGGCCCGGAGTTGGATACGCAGTATTTT	CASSLQGPELDTQYF
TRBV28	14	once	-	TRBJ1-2	TGTGCCAGCAGCCGCCCGGTGCTCGAGGGTGGCTACACCTTC	CASSRPVLEGGYTF
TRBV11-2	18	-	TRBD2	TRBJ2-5	TGTGCCAGCAGCTCCCACCTAGGGACTAGCGGGAGATGGGAGACCCAGTACTTC	CASSSHLGTSGRWETQYF
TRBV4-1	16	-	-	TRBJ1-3	TGCGCCAGCAGCCCCGGTTGGAGGTCGAATGGAAACACCATATATTTT	CASSPGWRSNGNTIYF
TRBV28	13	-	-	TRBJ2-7	TGTGCCAGCAGTTTGTCCAGGGGCTACGAGCAGTACTTC	CASSLSRGYEQYF
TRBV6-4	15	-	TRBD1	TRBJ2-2	TGTGCCAGCAGTGTCGGGGGACAGGGTACCGGGGAGCTGTTTTTT	CASSVGGQGTGELFF
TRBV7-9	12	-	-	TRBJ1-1	TGTGCCAGCAGCTTCGGGGACACTGAAGCTTTCTTT	CASSFGDTEAFF
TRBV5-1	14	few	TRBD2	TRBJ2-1	TGCGCCAGCAGCGTGGGACTAGGGCCCCTTAAGCAGTTCTTC	CASSVGLGPLKQFF
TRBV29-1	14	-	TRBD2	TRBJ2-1	TGCAGCGCCGAGCGGGACCTCAGGAGCAATGAGCAGTTCTTC	CSAERDLRSNEQFF
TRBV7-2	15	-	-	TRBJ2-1	TGTGCCAGCAGCTTCGGACACACACTTTACAATGAGCAGTTCTTC	CASSFGHTLYNEQFF
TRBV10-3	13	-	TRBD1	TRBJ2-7	TGTGCCATCAGGGCGGGACAGGACTACGAGCAGTACTTC	CAIRAGQDYEQYF
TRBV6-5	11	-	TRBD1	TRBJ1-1	TGTGCCAGCCGCGGGACAGGGTCGGCTTTCTTT	CASRGTGSAFF
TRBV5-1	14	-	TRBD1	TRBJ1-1	TGCGCCAGCAGCCCAACCGGGACAGAGGTTTCAGCTTTCTTT	CASSPTGTEVSAFF
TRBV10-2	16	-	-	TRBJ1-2	TGCGCCAGCAGTGTCCCCGGAGGGACGGCTAACTATGGCTACACCTTC	CASSVPGGTANYGYTF
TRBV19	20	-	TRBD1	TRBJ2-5	TGTGCCAGTAGTATACGTGGACGGGTTGGGTGGCAGGGGGTACAAGAGACCCAGTACTTC	CASSIRGRVGWQGVQETQYF
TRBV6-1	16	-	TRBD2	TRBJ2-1	TGTGCCAGCAGGGAACCAGGACTAGCGGGAGACGATGAGCAGTTCTTC	CASREPGLAGDDEQFF
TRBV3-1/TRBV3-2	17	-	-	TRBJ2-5	TGTGCCAGCAGCCAAGGCCCCTTGAGGGTGGGAAGAGAGACCCAGTACTTC	CASSQGPLRVGRETQYF
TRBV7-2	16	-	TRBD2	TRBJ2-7	TGTGCCAGCAGCTTACGAGGGACTAGCGGCTCCTACGAGCAGTACTTC	CASSLRGTSGSYEQYF
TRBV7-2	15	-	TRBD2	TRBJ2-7	TGTGCCAGCAGCTTAACCGGGAGGGGCTTCTACGAGCAGTACTTC	CASSLTGRGFYEQYF
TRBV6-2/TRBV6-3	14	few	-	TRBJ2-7	TGTGCCAGCAGTTACGGGGACTCCTCCTACGAGCAGTACTTC	CASSYGDSSYEQYF
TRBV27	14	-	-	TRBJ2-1	TGTGCCAGCAGTCACCGGGACTGGACCGATGAGCAGTTCTTC	CASSHRDWTDEQFF
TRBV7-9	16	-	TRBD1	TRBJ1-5	TGTGCCAGCAGCCCTGGACAGGGAGGGGGCAATCAGCCCCAGCATTTT	CASSPGQGGGNQPQHF
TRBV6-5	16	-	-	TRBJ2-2	TGTGCCAGCAGTTACTCGATCCAGGGGTCCACCGGGGAGCTGTTTTTT	CASSYSIQGSTGELFF
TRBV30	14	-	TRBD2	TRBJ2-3	TGTGCCTGGAGTCTAGCGGGAGGCACAGATACGCAGTATTTT	CAWSLAGGTDTQYF
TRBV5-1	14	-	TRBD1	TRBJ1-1	TGCGCCAGCAGCGCCCAGGGGGCAGGGACTGAAGCTTTCTTT	CASSAQGAGTEAFF
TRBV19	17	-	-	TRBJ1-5	TGTGCCAGTAGTATAGCCTACAGGGTTCGGCGCAATCAGCCCCAGCATTTT	CASSIAYRVRRNQPQHF
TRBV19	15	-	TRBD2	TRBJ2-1	TGTGCCAGTAGTGGTACTAGCGCCCGGTTGCATGAGCAGTTCTTC	CASSGTSARLHEQFF
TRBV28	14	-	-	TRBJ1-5	TGTGCCAGCATCAGGTCTTCGCCCAATCAGCCCCAGCATTTT	CASIRSSPNQPQHF
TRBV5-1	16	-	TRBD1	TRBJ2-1	TGCGCCAGCAGCCGAGGTGGGACAGGTGAAATCAATGAGCAGTTCTTC	CASSRGGTGEINEQFF
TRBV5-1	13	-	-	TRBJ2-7	TGCGCCAGCAGCCCGAGCCAGGGCTACGAGCAGTACTTC	CASSPSQGYEQYF
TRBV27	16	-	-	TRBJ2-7	TGTGCCAGCCGTCCGGCTGGCGGCCTGTCCCCCTACGAGCAGTACTTC	CASRPAGGLSPYEQYF
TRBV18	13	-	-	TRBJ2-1	TGTGCCAGCTCACCCGACAGTTACAATGAGCAGTTCTTC	CASSPDSYNEQFF
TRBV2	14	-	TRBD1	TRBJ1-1	TGTGCCAGCTCGGACAGGGGGCCGAACACTGAAGCTTTCTTT	CASSDRGPNTEAFF
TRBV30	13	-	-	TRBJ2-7	TGTGCCTGGAGTGAGGCTAGCTCCTACGAGCAGTACTTC	CAWSEASSYEQYF
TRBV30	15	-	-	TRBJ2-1	TGTGCCTGGCTAAGAACAGGGGAGGTTGTCAATGAGCAGTTCTTC	CAWLRTGEVVNEQFF
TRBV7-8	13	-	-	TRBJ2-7	TGTGCCAGCAGGCCTAGGGAGGCCTACGAGCAGTACTTC	CASRPREAYEQYF
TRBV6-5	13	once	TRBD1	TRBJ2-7	TGTGCCAGCACCGGGACAGGGGGGACCGAGCAGTACTTC	CASTGTGGTEQYF
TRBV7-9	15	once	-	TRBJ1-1	TGTGCCAGCAGCTTACAGGGCGTTGGTAACACTGAAGCTTTCTTT	CASSLQGVGNTEAFF
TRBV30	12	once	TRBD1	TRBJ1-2	TGTGCCTGGGGGCGGACAGGGCATGGCTACACCTTC	CAWGRTGHGYTF
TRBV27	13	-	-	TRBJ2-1	TGTGCCAGCACGGGAGTGTCCTACAATGAGCAGTTCTTC	CASTGVSYNEQFF
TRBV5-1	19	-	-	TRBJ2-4	TGCGCCAGCAGCTTTGGATTCCAGGGGCACCTTATCGCCAAAAACATTCAGTACTTC	CASSFGFQGHLIAKNIQYF
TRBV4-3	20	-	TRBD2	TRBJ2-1	TGCGCCAGCAGCCAATCACCGGGACTAGCGGGAGGCGGCTCCTACAATGAGCAGTTCTTC	CASSQSPGLAGGGSYNEQFF
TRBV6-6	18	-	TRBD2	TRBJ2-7	TGTGCCAGCAGTCCGGTTCCGGGACTAGCGGGGGTTTCCTACGAGCAGTACTTC	CASSPVPGLAGVSYEQYF
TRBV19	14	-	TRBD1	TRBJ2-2	TGTGCCAGTAGGAGACAGGGGAACACCGGGGAGCTGTTTTTT	CASRRQGNTGELFF
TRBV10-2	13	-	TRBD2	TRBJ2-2	TGCGCCAGCGGGGGGGGTCAGCCCGGGGAGCTGTTTTTT	CASGGGQPGELFF
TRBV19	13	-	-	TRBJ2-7	TGTGCCAGTAGTACCTATGTAACCTACGAGCAGTACTTC	CASSTYVTYEQYF
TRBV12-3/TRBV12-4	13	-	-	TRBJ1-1	TGTGCCAGCAGTACGACGGGGAACACTGAAGCTTTCTTT	CASSTTGNTEAFF
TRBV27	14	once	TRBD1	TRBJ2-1	TGTGCCAGCAGTCGGGACAGGGTCTACAATGAGCAGTTCTTC	CASSRDRVYNEQFF
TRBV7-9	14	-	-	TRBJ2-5	TGTGCCAGCAGTCTAGGAGGGGACCAAGAGACCCAGTACTTC	CASSLGGDQETQYF
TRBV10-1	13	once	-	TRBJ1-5	TGCGCCAGCAGTTCAGTGGGCAATCAGCCCCAGCATTTT	CASSSVGNQPQHF
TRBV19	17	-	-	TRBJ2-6	TGTGCCAGTAGTCAAAAGTCACAGGGCTCTGGGGCCAACGTCCTGACTTTC	CASSQKSQGSGANVLTF
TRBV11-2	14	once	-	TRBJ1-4	TGTGCCAGCAGACCACAGGGACCAGATGAAAAACTGTTTTTT	CASRPQGPDEKLFF
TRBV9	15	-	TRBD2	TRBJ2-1	TGTGCCAGCAGCCAAGGGACTAGCTCCTACAATGAGCAGTTCTTC	CASSQGTSSYNEQFF
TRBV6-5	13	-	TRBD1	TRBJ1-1	TGTGCCAGCACCTCAAACAGGGGGCTAGGAGCTTTCTTT	CASTSNRGLGAFF
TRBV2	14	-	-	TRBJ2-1	TGTGCCAGCAGTGGTGGGAGTTCCTACAATGAGCAGTTCTTC	CASSGGSSYNEQFF
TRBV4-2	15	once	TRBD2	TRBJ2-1	TGTGCCAGCAGCCGAACTAGCGGGAGGAATCGTGAGCAGTTCTTC	CASSRTSGRNREQFF
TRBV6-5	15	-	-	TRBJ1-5	TGTGCCAGCAGACCTACGCGCTTACTAAATCAGCCCCAGCATTTT	CASRPTRLLNQPQHF